What follows are 17 T cell receptor beta chains derived from one specimen sequenced in a study of shared clonotypes between healthy human individuals. Terminally differentiated effector memory CD45RA+ cells were left out of the naive CD8 fraction, which was CD45RO-negative and positively selected for CCR7. The repertoire was sequenced with immunoSEQ multiplex PCR; TCRdb's copy has only in-frame clones and lacks some. There are around 2,000,000 clones in the sample; about 92% occur only once, and 1.5% to 2% lies in the top ten. Sequenced material: naive CD8+ T cells from PBMCs. These receptors came from a man aged 18-30 years in good health. Some clones in this sample may be carry-over from other donors' samples.

This clone has a single count. The gene calls are TRBV19 and TRBJ2-7; 12 bases align to TRBD1. The CDR3 covers 16 residues. After removal of 4 bases from V and 6 bases from J, the junction contained 10 bases not matched to a gene. Germline CDR1 and CDR2: LNHDA and SQIVND (reference sequence). CDR3 loop: CASSTQGQGARREQYF. The CDR3 DNA reads as TGTGCCAGTAGTACTCAGGGACAGGGGGCTAGGCGCGAGCAGTACTTC.

This clone occurred a few times. This specimen includes other DNA sequences encoding the same CDR3. This chain connects TRBV27 to TRBJ1-1, with D unclear. Trimming cost V 3 bases and J 5 bases, with 10 bases left between them. Germline CDR1 reads MNHEY; CDR2 reads SMNVEV (reference sequence). The CDR3 is 13 amino acids. This CDR3 is CASSLGAKTEAFF. Here the CDR3 DNA reads TGTGCCAGCAGTTTGGGAGCGAAAACTGAAGCTTTCTTT.

The chain uses TRBV5-1 and TRBJ2-5, with TRBD1 matching over 11 bases. Losses at the gene ends were 2 bases for V and 1 base for J; bases not matched to a gene: 1. The CDR3 runs 15 residues. CDR1 is SGHRS, CDR2 YFSETQ, per germline. The CDR3, as DNA: TGCGCCAGCAGCTTTGGGACAGGGGGCCAAGAGACCCAGTACTTC. Encoded protein: CASSFGTGGQETQYF.

The V call is TRBV27, the J call TRBJ2-1, with a weak D call TRBD2 (5 bases). The CDR3 spans 11 residues. V lost 8 bases, J lost 10 bases, and 12 bases lay in between. Germline CDR1 MNHEY, CDR2 SMNVEV (reference sequence). The CDR3 DNA reads TGTGCCAGCCACCGAGGGTTGGAGCAGTTCTTC. It translates to CASHRGLEQFF.

The chain carries TRBV19 and TRBJ1-5; D possibly corresponds to TRBD1 (6 bases). V lost 7 bases to trimming and J lost 6 bases, with 16 bases between them. The CDR3 is 14 amino acids. Germline values: CDR1 LNHDA, CDR2 SQIVND (reference sequence). The CDR3 bases are TGTGCCAGTACCGACCGGAGGGGGGTTCAGCCCCAGCATTTT. This codes for CASTDRRGVQPQHF.

The V and J genes are TRBV13 and TRBJ2-7; 12 nucleotides agree with TRBD2. Germline assignment: CDR1 PRHDT and CDR2 FYEKMQ (reference sequence). This CDR3 has 16 amino acids. V gave up 5 bases and J gave up 3 bases; unmatched junction bases: 8. The CDR3 reads CASSPMLAGGLYEQYF. CDR3 bases: TGTGCCAGCAGCCCTATGCTAGCGGGAGGGCTCTACGAGCAGTACTTC.

The chain recombines TRBV6-5 with TRBJ2-1; D gene ambiguous. The CDR3 spans 14 residues. V lost 7 bases, J lost 7 bases, and 17 bases lay in between. Germline CDR1 and CDR2: MNHEY and SVGAGI. The CDR3 DNA is TGTGCCAGCAAAGGCCTCCATCTACGGAATGAGCAGTTCTTC. Translating it yields CASKGLHLRNEQFF.

The V call is TRBV28, the J call TRBJ1-2; TRBD1 aligns across 8 bases. The CDR3 is 15 residues long. J was trimmed by 2 bases and V by 5 bases; bases with no gene match: 7. Germline CDR1 MDHEN, CDR2 SYDVKM. The CDR3: CASSPTRQGNYGYTF. The CDR3 DNA follows: TGTGCCAGCAGTCCCACCCGACAGGGGAACTATGGCTACACCTTC.

The CDR3 is CASSQDGASGANVLTF. The CDR3 coding sequence is TGCGCCAGCAGCCAAGACGGGGCCTCTGGGGCCAACGTCCTGACTTTC. This chain links TRBV4-1 with TRBJ2-6, with D tentatively TRBD1 or TRBD2 (5 bases each). This CDR3 has 16 amino acids. CDR1 and CDR2 from the germline V gene are MGHRA and YSYEKL. Deletions cut 0 bases from V and 0 bases from J, with 6 bases between.

The chain has TRBV7-2 and TRBJ2-1, with D unresolved. CDR3 size: 13 residues. V was shortened by 1 base and J by 8 bases, with 9 bases between the two germline ends. Germline CDR1 SGHTA, CDR2 FQGNSA. CDR3: CASSLVGRDEQFF. The CDR3 nucleotides are TGTGCCAGCAGCTTAGTGGGTAGAGATGAGCAGTTCTTC.

The V call is TRBV19, the J call TRBJ2-7; no clear D gene. Trimming removed 1 base from V and 5 bases from J, with 6 bases in between. In germline, CDR1 is LNHDA, CDR2 SQIVND (reference sequence). CDR3 length equals 12 residues. Written as DNA, the CDR3 is TGTGCCAGTAGTATAGGAAACGACGAGCAGTACTTC. This codes for CASSIGNDEQYF.

The chain recombines TRBV28 with TRBJ2-7, with 7 bases lining up with TRBD2. There are 15 residues in the CDR3. V shed 2 bases and J 3 bases; nucleotides not matched to a gene: 7. CDR1 is MDHEN and CDR2 is SYDVKM in the germline V gene. This chain's CDR3 is CASSLSVGGYYEQYF. Here the CDR3 DNA reads TGTGCCAGCAGTTTAAGTGTGGGAGGGTACTACGAGCAGTACTTC.

The chain is built from TRBV10-3 and TRBJ1-5; 7 bases are shared with TRBD1. This CDR3 has 13 amino acids. Germline CDR1 and CDR2: ENHRY and SYGVKD. The V segment lost 7 bases and the J segment 4 bases; nucleotides outside the gene matches: 4. CDR3 in DNA: TGTGCCATCAAACAGGGGACTAATCAGCCCCAGCATTTT. Translated, it gives CAIKQGTNQPQHF.

A few counts support this clone. Other DNA sequences in this sample translate to the same CDR3. V gene TRBV9 combines with J gene TRBJ1-1; no definite D call. The CDR3 runs to 15 residues. The ends were cut back, 0 bases at V and 2 bases at J, with 11 bases in the middle. Per the germline V gene, CDR1 is SGDLS and CDR2 is YYNGEE. The CDR3 DNA reads TGTGCCAGCAGCGTAGACGGACGGACTAACACTGAAGCTTTCTTT. Translation: CASSVDGRTNTEAFF.

The chain employs TRBV27 and TRBJ2-1, with D hard to call. The germline gives CDR1 MNHEY, CDR2 SMNVEV (reference sequence). The V gene lost 0 bases and the J gene lost 0 bases, with 9 bases spanning the gap. CDR3 length: 16 residues. CDR3 DNA sequence: TGTGCCAGCAGTTTATCTAGCCTAAGCTCCTACAATGAGCAGTTCTTC. As protein: CASSLSSLSSYNEQFF.

The chain uses TRBV29-1 and TRBJ1-2; D possibly corresponds to TRBD1 (5 bases). CDR1 SQVTM and CDR2 ANQGSEA come from the germline V gene. The CDR3 is made up of 13 amino acids. V was shortened by 3 bases and J by 2 bases, with 10 bases between the two germline ends. CDR3 in amino acids: CSVDWGRNYGYTF. Here the CDR3 DNA reads TGCAGCGTTGATTGGGGCAGGAACTATGGCTACACCTTC.

About this clone itself: An end of the junction does not agree with germline; a read error may underlie this. The chain uses TRBV19 and TRBJ2-1; 8 nucleotides align to TRBD2. CDR1 and CDR2 (germline): LNHDA, SQIVND (reference sequence). CDR3 length equals 13 residues. CDR3 nucleotide sequence: TGTGCCAGTAGGATAGCGGGGTACAATGAGCAGTTCTTC. Encoded protein: CASRIAGYNEQFF.